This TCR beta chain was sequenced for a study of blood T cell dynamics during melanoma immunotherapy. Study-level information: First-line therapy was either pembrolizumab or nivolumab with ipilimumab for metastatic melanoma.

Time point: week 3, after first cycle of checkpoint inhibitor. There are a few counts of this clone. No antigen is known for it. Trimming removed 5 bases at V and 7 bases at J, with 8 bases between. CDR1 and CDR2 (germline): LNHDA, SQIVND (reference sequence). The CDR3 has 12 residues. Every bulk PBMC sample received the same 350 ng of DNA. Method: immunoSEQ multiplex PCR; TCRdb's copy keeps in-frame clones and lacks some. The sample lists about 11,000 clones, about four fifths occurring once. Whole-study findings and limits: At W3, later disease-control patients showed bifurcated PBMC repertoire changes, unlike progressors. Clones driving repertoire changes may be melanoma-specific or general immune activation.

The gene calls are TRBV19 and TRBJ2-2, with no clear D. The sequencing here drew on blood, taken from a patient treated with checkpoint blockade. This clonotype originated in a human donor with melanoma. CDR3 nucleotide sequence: TGTGCCAGTAGTCCACGTGACGGGGAGCTGTTTTTT. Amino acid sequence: CASSPRDGELFF.